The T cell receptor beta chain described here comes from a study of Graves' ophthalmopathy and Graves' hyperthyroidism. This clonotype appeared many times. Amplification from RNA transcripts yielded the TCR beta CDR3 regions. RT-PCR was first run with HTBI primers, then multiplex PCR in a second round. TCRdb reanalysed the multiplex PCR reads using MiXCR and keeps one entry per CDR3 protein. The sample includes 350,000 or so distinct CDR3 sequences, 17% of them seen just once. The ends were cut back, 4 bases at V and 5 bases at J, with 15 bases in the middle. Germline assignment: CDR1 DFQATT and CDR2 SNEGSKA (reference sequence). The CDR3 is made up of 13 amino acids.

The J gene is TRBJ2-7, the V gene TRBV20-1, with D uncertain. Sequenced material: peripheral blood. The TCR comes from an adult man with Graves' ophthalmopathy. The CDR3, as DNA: TGCAGTGCTATATCGGGTAGCCTGGACGAGCAGTACTTC. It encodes CSAISGSLDEQYF.